A single sample is the source of the 21 T cell receptor beta chains below, sequenced in a study of blood T cells in healthy people across ages. A second PCR of roughly 7 to 11 cycles used a sample-barcoded 5' primer and a J-beta primer mix. TCRdb analysed the 5' RACE reads with MiXCR anew, one entry per CDR3 protein. The table has roughly 1.7 million distinct CDR3 sequences, about 31% seen once. Material: blood. These receptors were collected from a woman in her thirties in good health.

This chain joins TRBV12-3 or TRBV12-4 and TRBJ2-1; D not resolved. Trimming removed 1 base from V and 5 bases from J, with 12 bases in between. The CDR3 runs to 15 residues. The CDR3 here is CASSLEGRGHNEQFF. The CDR3 DNA is TGTGCCAGCAGTTTAGAAGGGCGAGGCCACAATGAGCAGTTCTTC.

The chain combines TRBV12-5 with TRBJ2-1, with 9 bases fitting TRBD2. Germline V CDR1 and CDR2: LGHNT, FRNRAP. The V gene end was trimmed by 2 bases and the J gene end by 7 bases; junction bases not matched to a gene: 9. The CDR3 has 16 residues. CDR3 sequence reads: CASGLLAGNGGNEQFF. The CDR3 nucleotides are TGTGCTAGTGGTTTGCTAGCGGGGAACGGAGGGAATGAGCAGTTCTTC.

The chain employs TRBV4-1 and TRBJ1-1; 7 nucleotides agree with TRBD1. Losses at the gene ends were 1 base for V and 1 base for J; bases not matched to a gene: 3. The CDR3 contains 15 residues. CDR1 is MGHRA, CDR2 YSYEKL, per germline. In nucleotides, the CDR3 is TGCGCCAGCAGCCAAGTATGGACAGGGAACACTGAAGCTTTCTTT. This encodes CASSQVWTGNTEAFF.

V is TRBV20-1 and J is TRBJ2-3; TRBD2 matches at 11 bases. Germline CDR1 reads DFQATT; CDR2 reads SNEGSKA (reference sequence). Trimming cost V 3 bases and J 7 bases; bases outside gene matches: 6. The CDR3 is 14 residues long. As DNA, the CDR3 is TGCAGTGCTAGGGTAGCGGGAGGGCCGAATACGCAGTATTTT. Translating gives CSARVAGGPNTQYF.

This clonotype was seen more than once but under ten times. This sequence joins TRBV7-3 and TRBJ2-5, with D possibly being TRBD1 (7 bases). Germline CDR1 and CDR2: SGHTA and FQGTGA. The V and J ends lost 6 bases and 5 bases respectively, with 22 bases between them. This CDR3 is built from 16 residues. This CDR3 is CASSLQGRGALETQYF. The CDR3 region has the DNA TGTGCCAGCAGTCTTCAGGGCAGGGGGGCATTGGAGACCCAGTACTTC.

This rearrangement joins TRBV2 to TRBJ1-1; TRBD1 matches at 7 bases. V shed 2 bases and J 3 bases; nucleotides not matched to a gene: 12. The length of the CDR3 is 17 residues. In germline, CDR1 is SNHLY, CDR2 FYNNEI. The CDR3 region is CASSEPGGRLEDTEAFF. For the CDR3, the DNA is TGTGCCAGCAGTGAACCAGGGGGGAGACTTGAGGACACTGAAGCTTTCTTT.

This clonotype was detected only a few times. The chain carries TRBV27 and TRBJ1-5; D unclear. The V gene lost 0 bases and the J gene lost 3 bases, with 6 bases spanning the gap. Germline-derived CDR1 and CDR2 are MNHEY and SMNVEV (reference sequence). This CDR3 has 14 residues. The CDR3 loop reads CASSLSSTNQPQHF. The CDR3 nucleotides read TGTGCCAGCAGTTTATCGAGCACCAATCAGCCCCAGCATTTT.

This clonotype was seen a few times. This sequence joins TRBV7-3 and TRBJ2-3; no clear D gene. The V gene lost 5 bases and the J gene lost 2 bases, with 11 bases spanning the gap. This CDR3 is built from 14 residues. In germline, CDR1 is SGHTA, CDR2 FQGTGA. The CDR3 coding sequence is TGTGCCAGCAGCACGGACCCTGCCACAGATACGCAGTATTTT. This codes for CASSTDPATDTQYF.

The chain employs TRBV6-1 and TRBJ1-5, with D maybe TRBD1 (5 bases). The CDR3 covers 16 residues. The germline V gene has CDR1 MNHNS and CDR2 SASEGT. V lost 2 bases and J lost 4, with 15 bases in between. In nucleotides, the CDR3 is TGTGCCAGCAGTGAAAAGGACACCCTGGGGAATCAGCCCCAGCATTTT. Amino acid sequence: CASSEKDTLGNQPQHF.

This clonotype was observed a handful of times. The rearrangement uses TRBV28 and TRBJ2-6, with D perhaps matching TRBD1 or TRBD2 (7 bases each). Germline V gene sequence: CDR1 MDHEN, CDR2 SYDVKM. CDR3 length equals 17 residues. The V and J ends lost 6 bases and 1 base respectively, with 16 bases between them. The CDR3 loop is CASRIPGGGSGANVLTF. CDR3 bases: TGTGCCAGCAGGATTCCAGGGGGAGGGTCTGGGGCCAACGTCCTGACTTTC.

This chain links TRBV21-1 with TRBJ2-7. TRBV21-1 is a known pseudogene. The CDR3 is 16 amino acids. The CDR3 sequence: CASSIRVNGRAHEQYF. CDR3 sequence (DNA): TGTGCCAGCAGCATAAGAGTAAACGGGAGGGCCCACGAGCAGTACTTC.

The chain joins TRBV20-1 to TRBJ1-6; 7 bases line up with TRBD1. The germline gives CDR1 DFQATT, CDR2 SNEGSKA (reference sequence). This CDR3 contains 15 residues. V shed 1 base, J shed 9 bases, and the junction held 9 bases outside the gene matches. The CDR3 protein is CSARVEGAFGSPLHF. The CDR3 DNA reads TGCAGTGCTAGAGTGGAGGGGGCTTTCGGTTCACCCCTCCACTTT.

The chain is built from TRBV7-2 and TRBJ1-2; D is possibly TRBD1 (6 bases). The CDR3 consists of 15 residues. CDR1 and CDR2 (germline): SGHTA, FQGNSA. Trimming left V 4 bases short and J 4 bases short, with 16 bases between. The CDR3 loop is CASSSGGGLGYGYTF. The CDR3 DNA reads as TGTGCCAGCAGCTCCGGGGGGGGGCTCGGCTATGGCTACACCTTC.

This clonotype was counted a few times. This chain uses TRBV28 with TRBJ2-5; 10 bases fit TRBD1. The CDR3 runs to 17 residues. V lost 5 bases, J lost 5 bases, and 14 bases stayed unmatched. Germline V lookup: CDR1 MDHEN, CDR2 SYDVKM. The CDR3 bases are TGTGCCAGCAGTCCTCCGGGGGGGGGACAGGGGACGGAGACCCAGTACTTC. As protein: CASSPPGGGQGTETQYF.

As DNA, the CDR3 is TGCAGTGCTCGCTTGGCAGGGCGGAACGGGGAGCTGTTTTTT. Protein product: CSARLAGRNGELFF. The V gene is TRBV20-1, the J gene TRBJ2-2; D is perhaps TRBD1 (5 bases). CDR1 DFQATT and CDR2 SNEGSKA come from the germline V gene (reference sequence). The ends were cut back, 5 bases at V and 7 bases at J, with 17 bases in the middle. This CDR3 region has 14 residues.

V usage is TRBV29-1 and J usage is TRBJ2-7; a weak D match, TRBD2 (5 bases). Trimming shortened V by 6 bases and J by 3 bases, and 18 bases separated the two germline ends. Per the germline V gene, CDR1 is SQVTM and CDR2 is ANQGSEA. The CDR3 consists of 14 residues. The CDR3 bases are TGCAGCGTCGCGGACTCTCATAGGGTCTACGAGCAGTACTTC. Amino acid sequence: CSVADSHRVYEQYF.

In its sample, this clonotype was seen many times. V is TRBV4-1 and J is TRBJ1-1, with no clear D. Germline CDR1 and CDR2: MGHRA and YSYEKL. Trimming took off 1 base at V and 3 bases at J, with 6 bases between the two ends. This CDR3 spans 13 amino acids. CDR3 amino acids: CASSQASYTEAFF. The CDR3 DNA is TGCGCCAGCAGCCAAGCGTCTTACACTGAAGCTTTCTTT.

This clonotype was seen a few times. This chain links TRBV10-3 with TRBJ2-1, with a weak D call TRBD2 (6 bases). CDR3 length equals 13 residues. Trimming shortened V by 11 bases and J by 5 bases, and 16 bases separated the two germline ends. The V gene's germline CDR1 is ENHRY and CDR2 SYGVKD. The CDR3 loop is CAVKPGLNNEQFF. CDR3 coding DNA: TGTGCCGTTAAACCGGGACTGAACAATGAGCAGTTCTTC.

The gene calls are TRBV20-1 and TRBJ2-1; either TRBD1 or TRBD2 may supply D (6 bases each). The CDR3 runs to 12 residues. V was trimmed by 8 bases and J by 6 bases, leaving 14 bases between them. Germline lookup yields CDR1 DFQATT and CDR2 SNEGSKA (reference sequence). CDR3 in amino acids: CSQWGALNEQFF. The CDR3 region has the DNA TGCAGTCAGTGGGGGGCCCTCAATGAGCAGTTCTTC.

The chain links TRBV7-9 to TRBJ2-7; the match to TRBD2 covers 9 bases. The CDR3 is 15 residues long. V was pared by 4 bases and J by 5 bases, with 9 bases of the junction left unmatched. The V gene's germline CDR1 is SEHNR and CDR2 FQNEAQ (reference sequence). The CDR3 region is CASSSLTGTSNEQYF. The CDR3 region has the DNA TGTGCCAGCAGCTCCCTAACCGGGACTAGCAACGAGCAGTACTTC.

This clonotype was detected only a few times. This chain links TRBV27 with TRBJ2-1; 10 nucleotides align to TRBD2. Germline V lookup: CDR1 MNHEY, CDR2 SMNVEV (reference sequence). The length of the CDR3 is 16 residues. V was clipped by 2 bases and J by 4 bases; unmatched bases: 5. CDR3 nucleotides: TGTGCCAGCAGTTTACTAGCGGGAGCCGTGTACAATGAGCAGTTCTTC. Its translation is CASSLLAGAVYNEQFF.